The entry below describes one T cell receptor beta chain. It lacks a known antigen. One base away there is no much larger clone; base qualities are not given. The trim is 6 bases for V and 4 bases for J, with a gap of 15 bases between the germline ends. CDR1 SQVTM and CDR2 ANQGSEA were looked up in the germline V gene. The CDR3 contains 13 residues, cysteine and phenylalanine counted. The only DNA kept is the CDR3, 39 bases in frame from the first base. Library preparation used PCR. For sequencing, an Illumina HiSeq 2500 was employed. To reduce PCR and sequencing biases, unique molecular identifiers were built into the TCR beta cDNA libraries. Every 1 to 10 million input T cells yielded approximately 500,000 cDNA molecules, meaning each molecule approximated one T cell. The patient libraries were prepared and sequenced with the same protocol used for the earlier healthy control dataset. Samples belonging to the same batch were prepared together, multiplexed and sequenced on a shared HiSeq lane. As for how the authors treated the data: MIGEC was used to process the raw barcoded reads, and molecular identifier groups with only a single read were discarded before consensus assembly and CDR3 extraction. Clonotype tables were post-analysed with VDJtools, and diversity was normalized by down-sampling all datasets to the smallest sample size. In repertoire overlap clustering, CDR3 amino acid sequences, but not nucleotide sequences, were matched to correct batch-related cross-sample contamination. Using fastp trimming at Q25 and MiXCR clonotype assembly, TCRdb reanalyzed the public sequencing data and kept in-frame beta chains. Each entry is one CDR3 protein sequence, shown with its most common DNA and genes. The V and J calls, along with clone size, are taken from TCRdb and not from the paper's own processing. This sample gives some 450,000 distinct CDR3 sequences in total; nearly 45% of them show up just once. The ten biggest clones cover about 12% of the sample.

This record belongs to a study of post-analysis software for immune sequencing data (dated by TCRdb to between 2015 and 2017). About the full investigation: Recorded disease courses included relapsing-remitting, secondary progressive and progressive-relapsing multiple sclerosis, with some patients lacking subtype annotation. The multiple sclerosis patient repertoires were compared with approximately 11 previously published healthy control repertoires from donors aged about 6 to 26 years. A subset of samples was prepared in parallel using single-end sample barcoding, then pooled and co-amplified after Illumina adapter ligation.

To demonstrate the VDJtools post-analysis software, the study profiled TCR beta repertoires from the peripheral blood of approximately twelve young patients with multiple sclerosis. The patients with multiple sclerosis were children and adolescents between roughly 6 and 17 years of age. General findings and caveats noted by the study authors: Significantly higher frequencies in patients than in controls were found for roughly 5 TRBV segments, including TRBV5-6, TRBV5-1 and TRBV20-1. Compared with controls, multiple sclerosis patients had significantly lower normalized Chao1 diversity, a finding suggesting substantial peripheral T-cell clonal expansion. Direct clustering with F measure revealed strong co-clustering of samples prepared in the same batch, which led to a batch-effect correction. The control group was slightly older than the multiple sclerosis patient group.

The sequenced sample consisted of blood. Here the chain combines TRBV29-1 and TRBJ1-2; the best D guess is TRBD1, with 5 bases matching. The clonotype originates from a girl aged 5 to 17 with multiple sclerosis. The CDR3 amino acid sequence is: CSVAQGLVYGYTF. The sequenced DNA is TGCAGCGTGGCTCAGGGCTTGGTCTATGGCTACACCTTC.